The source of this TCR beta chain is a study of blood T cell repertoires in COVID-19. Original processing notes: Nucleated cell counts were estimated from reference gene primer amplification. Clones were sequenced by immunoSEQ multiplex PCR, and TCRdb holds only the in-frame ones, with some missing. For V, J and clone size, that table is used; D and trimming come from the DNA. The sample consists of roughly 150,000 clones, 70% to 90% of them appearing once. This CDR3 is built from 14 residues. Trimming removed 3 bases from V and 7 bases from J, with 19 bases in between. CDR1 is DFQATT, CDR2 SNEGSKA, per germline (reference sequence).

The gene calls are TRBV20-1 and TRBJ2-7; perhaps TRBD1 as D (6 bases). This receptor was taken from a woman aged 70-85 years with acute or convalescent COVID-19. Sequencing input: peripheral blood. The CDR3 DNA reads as TGCAGTGCTAGTCCAGCTGACAGGCTAAAAGAGCAGTACGTC. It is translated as CSASPADRLKEQYV.